Following are 20 T cell receptor beta chains from one sample sequenced in a study of beta chain features in type 1 diabetes. Since all of the isolated RNA was reverse transcribed, expressed TCRB transcripts were what got sequenced. Repertoires were generated with immunoSEQ multiplex PCR, while TCRdb's copy carries only in-frame clones and drops some. The repertoire holds fewer than 400,000 clones, roughly 8% seen once, with less than 0.45% in the top ten. What was sequenced was central memory CD4+ T cells from blood. The source of these receptors is a woman under 30 in good health.

This clone was observed a handful of times. The V gene is TRBV18, the J gene TRBJ2-7; TRBD1 is a possible D gene (5 bases). This CDR3 region has 15 residues. Germline V gives CDR1 KGHSH, CDR2 LQKENI. With 2 bases removed from V and 2 bases from J, the gap between germline ends came to 13 bases. CDR3 loop: CASSPAGRAPYEQYF. CDR3 nucleotides: TGTGCCAGCTCACCAGCCGGCAGGGCCCCCTACGAGCAGTACTTC.

The rearrangement uses TRBV5-1 and TRBJ2-7; 7 bases agree with TRBD1. J lost 3 bases, V lost 3 bases, and 9 bases had no gene match. The CDR3 totals 15 residues. CDR1 is SGHRS and CDR2 is YFSETQ in the germline V gene. CDR3: CASSSAGGRGYEQYF. CDR3 nucleotide sequence: TGCGCCAGCAGCTCCGCAGGGGGAAGGGGCTACGAGCAGTACTTC.

This clone was counted between two and nine times. This rearrangement joins TRBV7-2 to TRBJ2-2, with D perhaps matching TRBD1 or TRBD2 (6 bases each). Between the trimmed V and J ends, which lost 4 bases and 6 bases, there was a span of 18 bases. This CDR3 contains 16 residues. The germline V gene has CDR1 SGHTA and CDR2 FQGNSA. CDR3 loop: CASSYRTTGGAGELFF. In DNA form, the CDR3 reads TGTGCCAGCAGCTACCGGACTACCGGGGGCGCCGGGGAGCTGTTTTTT.

CDR3 coding DNA: TGTGCCACCAGCAGTTCCGGGAGCACCCCTTTCGGCATTCAGTACTTC. Translation gives CATSSSGSTPFGIQYF. The rearrangement joins TRBV15 to TRBJ2-4; D may be TRBD2 (6 bases). Per germline, CDR1 LNHNV and CDR2 YYDKDF (reference sequence). V gave up 3 bases and J gave up 9 bases, with 21 bases separating them. This CDR3 spans 16 amino acids.

CDR3 bases: TGTGCCACCCAGGACTACTCCCAAGAGACCCAGTACTTC. This encodes CATQDYSQETQYF. The V and J genes are TRBV5-4 and TRBJ2-5, with D possibly being TRBD2 (6 bases). CDR1 is SGHNT and CDR2 is YYREEE in the germline V gene (reference sequence). CDR3 size: 13 residues. V shed 9 bases and J shed 1 base, with 13 bases lying between them.

This clone was counted only a few times. V is TRBV9 and J is TRBJ2-1; TRBD1 matches at 9 bases. V lost 2 bases to trimming and J lost 15 bases; unmatched junction nucleotides: 6. CDR1 is SGDLS and CDR2 is YYNGEE in the germline V gene. This CDR3 is 12 amino acids long. The CDR3 reads CASSVGTGGLFF. In DNA, the CDR3 is TGTGCCAGCAGCGTTGGAACAGGGGGCCTGTTCTTC.

Points on this clone: A much larger clone differs by one base, so this may be a read error. This sequence joins TRBV11-1 and TRBJ2-3; 9 nucleotides align to TRBD1. V lost 1 base to trimming and J lost 4 bases; unmatched junction nucleotides: 0. This CDR3 comprises 14 residues. Germline-derived CDR1 and CDR2 are SGHAT and FQDESV (reference sequence). CDR3: CASSLGQGADTQYF. The CDR3 DNA reads as TGTGCCAGCAGCTTAGGACAGGGGGCAGATACGCAGTATTTT.

This clone was detected only a few times. The gene calls are TRBV6-5 and TRBJ2-5; D possibly matches TRBD1 or TRBD2 (5 bases each). The end of the DNA aligns better with TRBJ2-7, so the J call may be wrong. The CDR3 is 13 amino acids. Germline CDR1 is MNHEY and CDR2 is SVGAGI. CDR3 region: CASRRLGGYEQYF. The CDR3 region has the DNA TGTGCCAGCAGACGACTTGGGGGCTACGAGCAGTACTTC.

This clone was detected a few times. This sequence joins TRBV28 and TRBJ2-3, with 8 positions matching TRBD2. V lost 10 bases, J lost 0 bases, and 9 bases stayed unmatched. The germline gives CDR1 MDHEN, CDR2 SYDVKM. This CDR3 comprises 15 residues. The CDR3 loop reads CATTGPGGSTDTQYF. Written as DNA, the CDR3 is TGTGCCACCACGGGGCCGGGAGGGAGCACAGATACGCAGTATTTT.

A few counts support this clone. The rearrangement joins TRBV18 to TRBJ1-5; TRBD1 matches at 12 bases. The junction had 6 bases not matched to a gene; V was cut back by 5 bases and J by 4 bases. Germline assignment: CDR1 KGHSH and CDR2 LQKENI. CDR3 size: 16 residues. CDR3 sequence (DNA): TGTGCCAGCTCAGCGGGACAGGGGGCAGGGAATCAGCCCCAGCATTTT. This codes for CASSAGQGAGNQPQHF.

This clone was found a few times. The CDR3 DNA is TGTGCCAGTAGTCCGGGACTAGCGGGAGGTCCCTCCTACAATGAGCAGTTCTTC. This sequence encodes CASSPGLAGGPSYNEQFF. The gene calls are TRBV19 and TRBJ2-1; 15 positions match TRBD2. Trimming cost V 5 bases and J 0 bases; bases outside gene matches: 5. The CDR3 length is 18 residues. CDR1 is LNHDA, CDR2 SQIVND, per germline (reference sequence). Using reference TRBV19 and TRBJ2-1 for the parts outside the CDR3, the full variable domain is DGGITQSPKYLFRKEGQNVTLSCEQNLNHDAMYWYRQDPGQGLRLIYYSQIVNDFQKGDIAEGYSVSREKKESFPLTVTSAQKNPTAFYLCASSPGLAGGPSYNEQFFGPGTRLTVL.

The genes are TRBV6-5 and TRBJ1-2; D gene unclear. This CDR3 region has 14 residues. V lost 8 bases and J lost 4, with 17 bases in between. Germline V CDR1 and CDR2: MNHEY, SVGAGI. The CDR3 here is CASGPAFTSYGYTF. The CDR3 DNA sequence: TGTGCCAGCGGTCCGGCCTTCACGTCCTATGGCTACACCTTC.

This sequence joins TRBV5-6 and TRBJ2-1; no clear D. Per germline, CDR1 SGHDT and CDR2 YYEEEE. This CDR3 spans 15 amino acids. V lost 0 bases, J lost 2 bases, and 9 bases lay in between. CDR3 amino acids: CASSLVGETYNEQFF. The DNA for the CDR3 is TGTGCCAGCAGCTTGGTCGGCGAGACCTACAATGAGCAGTTCTTC.

This chain connects TRBV4-3 to TRBJ2-5, with D possibly being TRBD2 (8 bases). The V and J ends lost 0 bases and 7 bases respectively, with 15 bases between them. The length of the CDR3 is 15 residues. The germline V gene encodes CDR1 LGHNA and CDR2 YSLEER. For the CDR3, the DNA is TGCGCCAGCAGCCAAGATACAGGGGCGGGGGGGACCCAGTACTTC. Translated, it gives CASSQDTGAGGTQYF.

The table lists this clone with a few counts. The chain recombines TRBV4-3 with TRBJ1-2; D is uncertain. The CDR3 covers 13 residues. V lost 1 base to trimming and J lost 6 bases, with 9 bases between them. Looked up from germline, CDR1 is LGHNA and CDR2 is YSLEER. In DNA, the CDR3 is TGCGCCAGCAGCCAAGGAAGGAGCGATGGCTACACCTTC. As protein: CASSQGRSDGYTF.

This clone was picked up a small number of times. The gene calls are TRBV19 and TRBJ2-7; 9 bases line up with TRBD2. CDR1 is LNHDA, CDR2 SQIVND, per germline (reference sequence). CDR3 length equals 12 residues. Trimming removed 7 bases from V and 12 bases from J; junction bases left unmatched: 10. CDR3 nucleotide sequence: TGTGCCAGTATTATGGCTAGCGGGATCTGGTACTTC. Encoded protein: CASIMASGIWYF.

This clone was picked up many times. The chain has TRBV27 and TRBJ2-5, with 9 nucleotides matching TRBD2. V shed 6 bases, J shed 5 bases, and the junction held 7 bases outside the gene matches. The CDR3 consists of 14 residues. CDR1 is MNHEY and CDR2 is SMNVEV in the germline V gene (reference sequence). The CDR3 DNA reads TGTGCCAGCAGCTCCGGGACTAGCACGGAGACCCAGTACTTC. Encoded protein: CASSSGTSTETQYF.

There are a few counts of this clone. The rearrangement uses TRBV7-9 and TRBJ2-3; D remains ambiguous. V lost 4 bases to trimming and J lost 0 bases, with 14 bases between them. Germline V gives CDR1 SEHNR, CDR2 FQNEAQ (reference sequence). This CDR3 comprises 16 residues. Here the CDR3 reads CASSSPRQTSTDTQYF. The CDR3 coding sequence is TGTGCCAGCAGCTCCCCTAGGCAGACTAGCACAGATACGCAGTATTTT.

This clone was recorded a few times. The V gene is TRBV10-3, the J gene TRBJ1-1; 7 nucleotides match TRBD1. The CDR3 has 14 residues. Unmatched junction bases numbered 9, after V lost 6 bases and J lost 5 bases. CDR1 is ENHRY and CDR2 is SYGVKD in the germline V gene. DNA of the CDR3: TGTGCCATCAGGGAGACAGGGACGGGGACTGAAGCTTTCTTT. Encoded protein: CAIRETGTGTEAFF.

This clone turned up a few times. The V and J genes are TRBV6-1 and TRBJ1-1; D ambiguous. Trimming pared 4 bases from V and 3 bases from J, leaving 15 bases between. Germline CDR1 and CDR2: MNHNS and SASEGT. The CDR3 contains 15 residues. CDR3 nucleotide sequence: TGTGCCAGCAGTGTGTTTAGGACGGGTGACACTGAAGCTTTCTTT. It translates to CASSVFRTGDTEAFF.